These 9 T cell receptor beta chains came from one sample sequenced in a study of blood T cell repertoires in COVID-19. Measured with immunoSEQ multiplex PCR; TCRdb has only the in-frame clones, and not every one. The sample has more than 90,000 clones, 82% seen once; the top ten hold less than 8%. The specimen was peripheral blood. The receptors were sampled from a man in his sixties or seventies with acute or convalescent COVID-19.

This sequence joins TRBV19 and TRBJ1-5; D uncertain. The V end lost 1 base, the J end lost 0 bases, and 4 bases lay between the germline ends. From germline, CDR1 is LNHDA and CDR2 SQIVND (reference sequence). The CDR3 has 14 residues. The CDR3: CASSIGDSNQPQHF. DNA of the CDR3: TGTGCCAGTAGTATAGGAGATAGCAATCAGCCCCAGCATTTT.

The rearrangement joins TRBV10-1 to TRBJ1-1, with 8 bases that match TRBD1. Per the germline V gene, CDR1 is WNHNN and CDR2 is SYGVQD (reference sequence). Unmatched junction bases numbered 11, after V lost 6 bases and J lost 11 bases. CDR3 length equals 13 residues. The CDR3 DNA is TGCGCCAGCAGGCCTGGACAGGGCGCGGAGGCTTTCTTT. As protein: CASRPGQGAEAFF.

This chain uses TRBV19 with TRBJ1-4; D may be TRBD1 (5 bases). This CDR3 comprises 14 residues. V was pared by 5 bases and J by 4 bases, with 11 bases between. Germline assignment: CDR1 LNHDA and CDR2 SQIVND (reference sequence). The CDR3 here is CASSPGRINEKLFF. The CDR3 nucleotides are TGTGCCAGTAGTCCAGGGCGGATTAATGAAAAACTGTTTTTT. The full variable domain, its missing parts supplied by reference TRBV19 and TRBJ1-4, is DGGITQSPKYLFRKEGQNVTLSCEQNLNHDAMYWYRQDPGQGLRLIYYSQIVNDFQKGDIAEGYSVSREKKESFPLTVTSAQKNPTAFYLCASSPGRINEKLFFGSGTQLSVL.

The CDR3 here is CASSLGGAASYGYTF. CDR3 in DNA: TGTGCCAGCAGCTTGGGTGGGGCAGCCAGCTATGGCTACACCTTC. J is TRBJ1-2 and V is TRBV5-6; tentatively, D is TRBD1 (5 bases). Trimming cost V 0 bases and J 4 bases, with 13 bases left between them. This CDR3 has 15 residues. Germline CDR1 reads SGHDT; CDR2 reads YYEEEE.

The chain recombines TRBV2 with TRBJ1-4; tentative D call: TRBD1 (5 bases). This CDR3 is 14 amino acids long. In germline, CDR1 is SNHLY, CDR2 FYNNEI. Trimming removed 6 bases from V and 3 bases from J, with 11 bases in between. CDR3 coding DNA: TGTGCCAGCAGACAGACAGACTCTAATGAAAAACTGTTTTTT. It specifies CASRQTDSNEKLFF.

The chain joins TRBV11-2 to TRBJ2-3; TRBD2 matches at 7 bases. Germline V gene data show CDR1 as SGHAT and CDR2 as FQNNGV. The CDR3 length is 14 residues. V was pared by 8 bases and J by 5 bases, with 10 bases of the junction left unmatched. CDR3 in DNA: TGTGCCAGCCTCTCCTTGCGGGAGAGAGATACGCAGTATTTT. Translated: CASLSLRERDTQYF.

The chain is built from TRBV3-1 (or the pseudogene TRBV3-2) and TRBJ1-3; TRBD1 aligns across 8 bases. The CDR3 extends over 16 amino acids. Losses at the gene ends were 5 bases for V and 5 bases for J; bases not matched to a gene: 11. CDR1 is LGHDT, CDR2 YNNKEL, per germline (reference sequence). CDR3 DNA sequence: TGTGCCAGCAGCAACGGACAGGGAGGGGCAAGAAACACCATATATTTT. This gives the protein CASSNGQGGARNTIYF.

The rearrangement joins TRBV6-1 to TRBJ2-7, with 12 nucleotides matching TRBD1. Germline CDR1 reads MNHNS; CDR2 reads SASEGT. The V gene end was trimmed by 1 base and the J gene end by 4 bases; junction bases not matched to a gene: 2. The CDR3 contains 15 residues. Here the CDR3 reads CASSEGDRGLYEQYF. CDR3 nucleotides: TGTGCCAGCAGTGAAGGGGACAGGGGGCTGTACGAGCAGTACTTC.

The chain joins TRBV28 to TRBJ1-2; weak D call: TRBD1 (5 bases). Between the trimmed V and J ends, which lost 5 bases and 9 bases, there was a span of 19 bases. In germline, CDR1 is MDHEN, CDR2 SYDVKM. This CDR3 region has 14 residues. The CDR3, as DNA: TGTGCCAGCAGTGGGCAGGGCGAGAGTTTGCGCTACACCTTC. Amino acids: CASSGQGESLRYTF.